This T cell receptor beta chain stems from a study of blood T cell repertoires in COVID-19. With V trimmed by 4 bases and J by 6 bases, 10 bases remained unmatched. This CDR3 contains 14 residues. In germline, CDR1 is SGHRS, CDR2 YFSETQ. TCRdb keeps only in-frame clones here, not all; method: immunoSEQ multiplex PCR. The data contain about 210,000 clones, roughly 90% of them singletons. Participants spanned ages roughly 18 to 90 years and resided in about 25 US areas. Cohort assignment relied on participant-reported clinical history. Sequencing was performed on PBMCs or T cells enriched from blood (not recorded which). The receptor comes from a man between 18 and 35 years old with acute COVID-19. The chain joins TRBV5-1 to TRBJ2-7, with TRBD2 identical over 7 bases. Written as DNA, the CDR3 is TGCGCCAGCAGCCCCGGTAGCGGGTGGACCGAGCAGTACTTC. Protein: CASSPGSGWTEQYF.